Listed below are T cell receptor beta chains from one sample, sequenced in a study of blood T cell repertoires in COVID-19. Produced via immunoSEQ multiplex PCR; TCRdb's table is partial and in-frame only. Of about 490,000 clones listed, approximately 85% are singletons. Input material: peripheral blood. The origin of the receptors is a human donor in a cohort sampled during active COVID-19. Each CDR3 is given with its conserved first and last residue. A D gene is named only where the DNA matches it firmly. The size entry is marked missing in some rows and otherwise reads once, few, many or a size class.

v_call	j_call	d_call	clone_size	cdr3_aa	cdr3_nt
TRBV19	TRBJ2-7	TRBD2	.	CASRLAGGRGEQYF	TGTGCCAGTCGACTAGCGGGAGGAAGAGGCGAGCAGTACTTC
TRBV3-1/TRBV3-2	TRBJ1-6	.	.	CASSQDRVSSLNNSPLHF	TGTGCCAGCAGCCAAGATCGTGTTAGTTCATTGAATAATTCACCCCTCCACTTT
TRBV29-1	TRBJ2-1	.	.	CSVRDRLGTDEQFF	TGCAGCGTCCGTGACAGGCTTGGTACTGATGAGCAGTTCTTC
TRBV30	TRBJ2-1	TRBD2	.	CARTRLASYNEQFF	TGTGCCCGGACGAGACTAGCCTCCTACAATGAGCAGTTCTTC
TRBV5-1	TRBJ2-2	.	.	CASSLLVGGNTGELFF	TGCGCCAGCAGCTTGCTGGTCGGGGGGAACACCGGGGAGCTGTTTTTT
TRBV5-1	TRBJ2-1	TRBD2	.	CASSFASGGNNEQFF	TGCGCCAGCAGCTTCGCTAGCGGGGGCAACAATGAGCAGTTCTTC
TRBV2	TRBJ2-3	.	.	CASSDAIPDTQYF	TGTGCCAGCAGTGACGCTATCCCAGATACGCAGTATTTT
TRBV16	TRBJ1-5	TRBD1	few	CASSVDRGHVQPQHF	TGTGCCAGCAGCGTGGACAGGGGGCATGTTCAGCCCCAGCATTTT
TRBV28	TRBJ1-3	TRBD1	.	CASSLAQGGGNTIYF	TGTGCCAGCAGTTTAGCACAGGGGGGTGGAAACACCATATATTTT
TRBV29-1	TRBJ1-4	.	.	CSVEVRDTATNEKLFF	TGCAGCGTTGAAGTCCGGGACACTGCAACTAATGAAAAACTGTTTTTT
TRBV6-5	TRBJ1-2	TRBD1	.	CASSNRDRVKGYTF	TGTGCCAGCAGTAACCGGGACAGGGTGAAAGGCTACACCTTC
TRBV6-5	TRBJ1-1	TRBD1	.	CASTTTGMNTEAFF	TGTGCCAGCACCACGACAGGGATGAACACTGAAGCTTTCTTT
TRBV7-8	TRBJ1-4	.	.	CASSREVATNEKLFF	TGTGCCAGCAGCCGGGAGGTAGCAACTAATGAAAAACTGTTTTTT
TRBV30	TRBJ1-5	TRBD1	.	CAWSELTGGQPQHF	TGTGCCTGGAGTGAATTGACAGGGGGCCAGCCCCAGCATTTT
TRBV19	TRBJ1-1	TRBD1	once	CASSPLRGHTEAFF	TGTGCCAGTAGTCCACTTAGGGGGCACACTGAAGCTTTCTTT
TRBV5-1	TRBJ2-2	TRBD2	.	CASKRTSVNTGELFF	TGCGCCAGTAAACGGACTAGCGTGAACACCGGGGAGCTGTTTTTT
TRBV30	TRBJ1-5	.	.	CAWSGGEVQPQHF	TGTGCCTGGAGTGGGGGGGAAGTCCAGCCCCAGCATTTT
TRBV4-3	TRBJ2-6	.	.	CASSQEWRIASGANVLTF	TGCGCCAGCAGCCAAGAATGGCGGATTGCCTCTGGGGCCAACGTCCTGACTTTC
TRBV2	TRBJ1-1	.	.	CASKSRGGINTEAFF	TGTGCCAGCAAATCTAGGGGAGGGATTAACACTGAAGCTTTCTTT
TRBV6-5	TRBJ1-1	TRBD1	.	CATLNPGGTEAFF	TGTGCCACCCTAAACCCAGGGGGCACTGAAGCTTTCTTT
TRBV2	TRBJ1-5	TRBD1	few	CASTASGQYQPQHF	TGTGCCAGCACTGCCTCGGGACAGTATCAGCCCCAGCATTTT
TRBV9	TRBJ2-1	TRBD2	.	CASSALAGERDEQFF	TGTGCCAGCAGCGCATTAGCGGGAGAAAGGGATGAGCAGTTCTTC
TRBV9	TRBJ2-6	.	.	CASSFSSTGANVLTF	TGTGCCAGCAGCTTTAGTTCAACTGGGGCCAACGTCCTGACTTTC
TRBV30	TRBJ2-2	.	.	CAGGDTTNTGELFF	TGTGCCGGGGGGGACACCACGAACACCGGGGAGCTGTTTTTT
TRBV5-1	TRBJ2-7	.	.	CASSLDTNYEQYF	TGCGCCAGCAGCCTGGACACAAACTACGAGCAGTACTTC
TRBV27	TRBJ2-6	TRBD1	.	CASSKRPGTGSSGANVLTF	TGTGCCAGCAGTAAGCGACCCGGGACAGGGTCCTCTGGGGCCAACGTCCTGACTTTC
TRBV10-3	TRBJ1-1	TRBD1	.	CAISQGARDTEAFF	TGTGCCATCAGCCAGGGGGCTCGGGACACTGAAGCTTTCTTT
TRBV7-2	TRBJ2-7	.	.	CASSLELAYEQYF	TGTGCCAGCAGCTTGGAGCTGGCCTACGAGCAGTACTTC
TRBV12-5	TRBJ1-4	.	.	CASGSTYTSSNEKLFF	TGTGCTAGTGGTTCCACGTACACCTCAAGTAATGAAAAACTGTTTTTT
TRBV20-1	TRBJ2-1	.	.	CSATQYNEQFF	TGCAGTGCTACCCAATACAATGAGCAGTTCTTC
TRBV30	TRBJ1-6	TRBD1	.	CAWSVWDRADSPLHF	TGTGCCTGGAGTGTCTGGGACAGGGCAGACTCACCCCTCCACTTT
TRBV11-2	TRBJ1-4	TRBD1	.	CASSLRTGGGGEKLFF	TGTGCCAGCAGCTTAAGGACAGGGGGCGGTGGGGAAAAACTGTTTTTT
TRBV6-5	TRBJ2-7	TRBD1	.	CASRQGPTWYF	TGTGCCAGCCGACAGGGTCCGACCTGGTACTTC
TRBV3-1/TRBV3-2	TRBJ2-5	.	.	CASSQEPRAETQYF	TGTGCCAGCAGCCAAGAACCGCGGGCGGAGACCCAGTACTTC
TRBV9	TRBJ2-7	.	.	CASSVDPRDSSYEQYF	TGTGCCAGCAGCGTAGACCCCCGAGACAGTTCCTACGAGCAGTACTTC
TRBV30	TRBJ2-1	TRBD2	.	CAWSVLGGRRVNEQFF	TGTGCCTGGAGTGTACTGGGCGGGAGGAGGGTCAATGAGCAGTTCTTC
TRBV23-1	TRBJ1-5	TRBD1	.	CARQGPPPSNSNQPQHF	TGCGCCAGACAGGGGCCTCCCCCCTCAAATAGCAATCAGCCCCAGCATTTT
TRBV19	TRBJ2-7	.	once	CASSTQGHEQYF	TGTGCCAGTTCTACTCAGGGGCACGAGCAGTACTTC
TRBV7-8	TRBJ2-7	.	.	CASSRTGAYEQYF	TGTGCCAGCAGCCGAACAGGAGCCTACGAGCAGTACTTC